The 9 T cell receptor beta chains listed next were all sequenced from one sample in a study of early T cells in non-severe SARS-CoV-2 infection. A single record per CDR3 protein comes from TCRdb applying MiXCR to the 5' RACE reads. The sample shows 70,000 to 90,000 distinct CDR3 sequences, more than 10% of them seen only once. The sample taken for sequencing was whole blood. The receptor source for this set is an adult who was a healthcare worker with PCR-confirmed SARS-CoV-2 infection or an uninfected control (not recorded which).

This clonotype was counted between two and nine times. The chain is built from TRBV28 and TRBJ2-7, with D unresolved. The CDR3 loop spans 14 amino acids. The germline CDR1 and CDR2 sequences are MDHEN and SYDVKM. Trimming removed 5 bases at V and 0 bases at J, with 11 bases between. In DNA form, the CDR3 reads TGTGCCAGCAGTACCCTTGACGGCTCCTACGAGCAGTACTTC. As protein: CASSTLDGSYEQYF.

This clonotype came up many times. The rearrangement uses TRBV28 and TRBJ2-3, with 7 bases identical to TRBD1. V was clipped by 5 bases and J by 0 bases; unmatched bases: 5. The CDR3 extends over 15 amino acids. Germline V CDR1 and CDR2: MDHEN, SYDVKM. CDR3 amino acids: CASSPGTVSTDTQYF. The CDR3 coding sequence is TGTGCCAGCAGTCCCGGGACAGTCAGCACAGATACGCAGTATTTT.

This clonotype was counted only a few times. V and J are TRBV6-2 or TRBV6-3 and TRBJ2-5, with 9 positions matching TRBD1. This CDR3 has 15 residues. The ends lost 6 bases at V and 3 bases at J; junction bases unmatched: 8. Germline V gives CDR1 MNHEY, CDR2 SVGEGT. The CDR3 here is CASSPLGQGEETQYF. The CDR3 DNA reads TGTGCCAGCAGCCCACTGGGACAGGGTGAAGAGACCCAGTACTTC.

This clonotype was found many times. V and J are TRBV29-1 and TRBJ2-1, with D perhaps TRBD2 (7 bases). With 5 bases removed from V and 2 bases from J, the gap between germline ends came to 19 bases. This CDR3 region has 16 residues. From germline, CDR1 is SQVTM and CDR2 ANQGSEA. The CDR3 DNA reads TGCAGCGTTCACACGGGGGCGGGAGTGACCTACAATGAGCAGTTCTTC. Its protein product is CSVHTGAGVTYNEQFF.

Only a few counts were recorded for this clonotype. The chain has TRBV5-1 and TRBJ1-1; perhaps TRBD1 as D (6 bases). V was cut by 1 base and J by 0 bases, with 16 bases left in between. Germline assignment: CDR1 SGHRS and CDR2 YFSETQ. The CDR3 covers 17 residues. The CDR3 reads CASSLYQGGGVNTEAFF. In DNA form, the CDR3 reads TGCGCCAGCAGCTTGTATCAAGGGGGTGGGGTGAACACTGAAGCTTTCTTT. The whole variable domain, remainder taken from reference TRBV5-1 and TRBJ1-1, is KAGVTQTPRYLIKTRGQQVTLSCSPISGHRSVSWYQQTPGQGLQFLFEYFSETQRNKGNFPGRFSGRQFSNSRSEMNVSTLELGDSALYLCASSLYQGGGVNTEAFFGQGTRLTVV.

This clonotype has ten or more counts. The chain uses TRBV27 and TRBJ2-4, with D perhaps given as TRBD1 or TRBD2 (6 bases each). V dropped 7 bases and J dropped 1 base, with 17 bases sitting between them. This CDR3 region has 16 residues. Per germline, CDR1 MNHEY and CDR2 SMNVEV (reference sequence). As DNA, the CDR3 is TGTGCCAGCACCGTGGGGGGCCCTTGGGCCAAAAACATTCAGTACTTC. Translation: CASTVGGPWAKNIQYF.

This clonotype was recorded many times. The genes are TRBV29-1 and TRBJ2-4; possible D gene TRBD2, 6 bases. Trimming took 0 bases from V and 3 from J, leaving 15 bases between them. Germline V gives CDR1 SQVTM, CDR2 ANQGSEA. The CDR3 contains 16 residues. CDR3 residues: CSVEEEGPSGKNIQYF. Here the CDR3 DNA reads TGCAGCGTTGAAGAGGAGGGTCCATCAGGCAAAAACATTCAGTACTTC.

This clonotype has just a few counts. The chain joins TRBV20-1 to TRBJ2-2; 10 bases are a match to TRBD1. Germline V gene lookup returns CDR1 DFQATT and CDR2 SNEGSKA (reference sequence). After removal of 3 bases from V and 5 bases from J, the junction contained 3 bases not matched to a gene. The CDR3 totals 14 residues. The CDR3 region is CSASGTGVTGELFF. CDR3 bases: TGCAGTGCTAGTGGGACAGGGGTGACCGGGGAGCTGTTTTTT.

The chain employs TRBV19 and TRBJ2-7, with 11 bases lining up with TRBD1. The V and J ends lost 11 bases and 3 bases, in that order; junction bases with no gene match: 6. The CDR3 is 13 amino acids. Germline CDR1 and CDR2: LNHDA and SQIVND (reference sequence). For the CDR3, the DNA is TGTGCCTCCAAGGGACAGGGGGACTACGAGCAGTACTTC. Its translation: CASKGQGDYEQYF.